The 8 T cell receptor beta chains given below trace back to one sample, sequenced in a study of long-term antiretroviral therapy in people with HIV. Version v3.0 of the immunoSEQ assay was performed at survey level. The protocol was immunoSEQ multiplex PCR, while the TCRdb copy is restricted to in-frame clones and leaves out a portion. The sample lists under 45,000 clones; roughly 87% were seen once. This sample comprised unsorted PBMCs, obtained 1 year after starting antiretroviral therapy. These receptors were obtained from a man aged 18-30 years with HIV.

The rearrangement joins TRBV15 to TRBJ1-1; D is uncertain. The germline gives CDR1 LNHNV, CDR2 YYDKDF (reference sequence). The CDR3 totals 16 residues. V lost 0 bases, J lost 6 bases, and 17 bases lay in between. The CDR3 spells CATSRDAEGPKAEAFF. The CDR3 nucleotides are TGTGCCACCAGCAGAGATGCAGAGGGTCCTAAGGCTGAAGCTTTCTTT. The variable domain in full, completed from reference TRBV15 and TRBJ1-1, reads DAMVIQNPRYQVTQFGKPVTLSCSQTLNHNVMYWYQQKSSQAPKLLFHYYDKDFNNEADTPDNFQSRRPNTSFCFLDIRSPGLGDTAMYLCATSRDAEGPKAEAFFGQGTRLTVV.

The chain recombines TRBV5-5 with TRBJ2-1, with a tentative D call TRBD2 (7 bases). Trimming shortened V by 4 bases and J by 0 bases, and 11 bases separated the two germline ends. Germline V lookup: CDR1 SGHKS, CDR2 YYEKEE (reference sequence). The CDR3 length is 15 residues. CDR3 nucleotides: TGTGCCAGCAGCCGCGGGGGCCGCTCCTACAATGAGCAGTTCTTC. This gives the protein CASSRGGRSYNEQFF.

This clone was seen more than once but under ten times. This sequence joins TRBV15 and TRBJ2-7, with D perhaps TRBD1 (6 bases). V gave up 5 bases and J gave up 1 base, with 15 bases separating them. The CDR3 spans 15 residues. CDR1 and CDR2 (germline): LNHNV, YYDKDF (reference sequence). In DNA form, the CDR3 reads TGTGCCACCAGCCCTACCAGGGGATTATCCTACGAGCAGTACTTC. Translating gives CATSPTRGLSYEQYF.

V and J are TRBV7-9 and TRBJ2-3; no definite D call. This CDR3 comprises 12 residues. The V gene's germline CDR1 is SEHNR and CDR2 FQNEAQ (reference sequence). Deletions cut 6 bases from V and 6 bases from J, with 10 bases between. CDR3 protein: CASSPTTDTQYF. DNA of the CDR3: TGTGCCAGCAGTCCTACCACGGATACGCAGTATTTT.

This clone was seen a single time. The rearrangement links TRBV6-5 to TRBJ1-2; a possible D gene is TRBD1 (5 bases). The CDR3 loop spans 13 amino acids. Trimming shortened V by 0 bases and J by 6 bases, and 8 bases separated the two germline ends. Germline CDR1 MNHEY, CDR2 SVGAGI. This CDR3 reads CASSYSGTDGYTF. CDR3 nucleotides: TGTGCCAGCAGTTACTCGGGGACGGATGGCTACACCTTC.

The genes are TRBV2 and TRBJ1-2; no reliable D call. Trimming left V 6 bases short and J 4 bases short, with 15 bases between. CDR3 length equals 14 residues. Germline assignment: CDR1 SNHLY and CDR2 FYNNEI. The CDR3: CASRFSPGPYGYTF. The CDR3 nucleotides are TGTGCCAGCAGGTTCAGCCCTGGACCCTATGGCTACACCTTC. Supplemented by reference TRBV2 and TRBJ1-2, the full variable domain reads EPEVTQTPSHQVTQMGQEVILRCVPISNHLYFYWYRQILGQKVEFLVSFYNNEISEKSEIFDDQFSVERPDGSNFTLKIRSTKLEDSAMYFCASRFSPGPYGYTFGSGTRLTVV.

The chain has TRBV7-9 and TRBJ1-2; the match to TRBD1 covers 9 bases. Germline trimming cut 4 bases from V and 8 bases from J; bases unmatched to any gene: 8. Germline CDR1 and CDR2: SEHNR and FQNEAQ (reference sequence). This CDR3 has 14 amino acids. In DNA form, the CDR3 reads TGTGCCAGCAGCTCCGGGACAGGGTGGCGAGGCTACACCTTC. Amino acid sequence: CASSSGTGWRGYTF.

The CDR3 protein is CASSPGALGQGAKGYTF. DNA for the CDR3: TGCGCCAGCAGCCCCGGAGCGCTGGGACAGGGGGCGAAAGGCTACACCTTC. The rearrangement links TRBV4-1 to TRBJ1-2, with 12 bases lining up with TRBD1. Germline values: CDR1 MGHRA, CDR2 YSYEKL. The CDR3 runs 17 residues. The J segment lost 8 bases and the V segment lost 4 bases, leaving 14 bases of the junction unmatched.